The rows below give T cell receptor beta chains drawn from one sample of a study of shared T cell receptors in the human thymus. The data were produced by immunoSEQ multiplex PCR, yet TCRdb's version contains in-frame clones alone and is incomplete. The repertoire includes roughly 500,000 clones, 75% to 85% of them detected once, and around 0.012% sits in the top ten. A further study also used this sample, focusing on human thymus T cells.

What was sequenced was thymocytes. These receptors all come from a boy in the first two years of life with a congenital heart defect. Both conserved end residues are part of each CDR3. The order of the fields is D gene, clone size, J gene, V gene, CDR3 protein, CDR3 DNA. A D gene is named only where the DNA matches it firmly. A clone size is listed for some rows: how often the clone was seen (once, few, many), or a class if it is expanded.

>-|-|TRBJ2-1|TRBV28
CASSYLLGTGTGYEQFF
TGTGCCAGCAGTTACCTCCTTGGGACTGGGACGGGATATGAGCAGTTCTTC
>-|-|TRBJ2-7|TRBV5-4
CASSLGQIPDEQYF
TGTGCCAGCAGCTTGGGCCAGATCCCCGACGAGCAGTACTTC
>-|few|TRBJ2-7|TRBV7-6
CASSPTRVAPYYEQYF
TGTGCCAGCAGCCCCACCCGGGTCGCCCCCTACTACGAGCAGTACTTC
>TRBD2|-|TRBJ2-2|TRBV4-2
CASSQARELAGADGGELFF
TGTGCCAGCAGCCAAGCCAGGGAACTAGCGGGCGCTGACGGCGGGGAGCTGTTTTTT
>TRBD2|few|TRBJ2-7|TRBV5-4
CASSFGLAGDEQYF
TGTGCCAGCAGCTTTGGACTAGCGGGAGACGAGCAGTACTTC
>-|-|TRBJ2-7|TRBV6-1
CASSDSAGSSYEQYF
TGTGCCAGCAGTGATTCGGCGGGAAGCTCCTACGAGCAGTACTTC
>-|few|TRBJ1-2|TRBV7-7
CAHARGFGYTF
TGTGCCCACGCCAGGGGATTTGGCTACACCTTC
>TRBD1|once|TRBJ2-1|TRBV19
CASRQGSYNEQFF
TGTGCCAGCCGACAGGGCTCCTACAATGAGCAGTTCTTC
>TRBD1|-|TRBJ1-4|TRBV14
CASSQDPDRGNEKLFF
TGTGCCAGCAGCCAAGATCCAGACAGGGGTAATGAAAAACTGTTTTTT
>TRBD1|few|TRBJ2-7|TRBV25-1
CASSEASGTGSYEQYF
TGTGCCAGCAGTGAGGCTTCTGGGACAGGGTCCTACGAGCAGTACTTC
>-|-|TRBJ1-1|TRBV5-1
CASSLGRGTNTEAFF
TGCGCCAGCAGCTTGGGAAGGGGGACGAACACTGAAGCTTTCTTT
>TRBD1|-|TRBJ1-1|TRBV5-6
CASSLFHQGAGTEAFF
TGTGCCAGCAGCTTGTTCCATCAGGGGGCCGGCACTGAAGCTTTCTTT
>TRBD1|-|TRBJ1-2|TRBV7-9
CASSLGDLQGATFYGYTF
TGTGCCAGCAGCTTAGGGGATCTACAGGGGGCGACTTTCTATGGCTACACCTTC
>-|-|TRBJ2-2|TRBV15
CATSTSTRNTGELFF
TGTGCCACCAGCACCTCGACTAGGAACACCGGGGAGCTGTTTTTT
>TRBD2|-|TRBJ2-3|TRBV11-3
CASSSPRGTSGTDTQYF
TGTGCCAGCAGCTCCCCCCGCGGGACTAGCGGGACAGATACGCAGTATTTT
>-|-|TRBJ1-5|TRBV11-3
CASSRTPRRPQHF
TGTGCCAGCAGCCGGACTCCCAGGAGGCCCCAGCATTTT
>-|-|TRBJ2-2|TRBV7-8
CASSLGPGTGELFF
TGTGCCAGCAGCTTGGGGCCGGGCACCGGGGAGCTGTTTTTT
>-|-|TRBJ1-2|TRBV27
CASSFEAGANYGYTF
TGTGCCAGCAGTTTCGAGGCGGGGGCCAACTATGGCTACACCTTC
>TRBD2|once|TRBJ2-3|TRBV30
CAWKKAGAVTDTQYF
TGTGCCTGGAAGAAAGCGGGAGCGGTCACAGATACGCAGTATTTT
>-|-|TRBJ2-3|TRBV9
CASSVGGSPPSTQYF
TGTGCCAGCAGCGTAGGTGGGAGCCCGCCTTCAACGCAGTATTTT
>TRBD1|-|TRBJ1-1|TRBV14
CASSQYRGRNTEAFF
TGTGCCAGCAGCCAATACAGGGGGCGGAACACTGAAGCTTTCTTT
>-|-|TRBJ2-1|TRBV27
CASSAGTGSSYNEQFF
TGTGCCAGCAGCGCTGGGACCGGGAGCTCCTACAATGAGCAGTTCTTC
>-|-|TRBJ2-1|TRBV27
CASSPHRRAVNEQFF
TGTGCCAGCAGCCCTCACCGAAGAGCCGTCAATGAGCAGTTCTTC
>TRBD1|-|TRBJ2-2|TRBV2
CASSQTGGPAGELFF
TGTGCCAGCAGTCAGACAGGGGGCCCGGCCGGGGAGCTGTTTTTT
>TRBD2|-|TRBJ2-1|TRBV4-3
CASSQYPGGLAGDNEQFF
TGCGCCAGCAGCCAATACCCCGGGGGACTAGCGGGAGATAATGAGCAGTTCTTC
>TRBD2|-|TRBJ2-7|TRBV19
CASSTSVGRSLYEQYF
TGTGCCAGTAGTACCTCCGTCGGGAGGTCCCTCTACGAGCAGTACTTC
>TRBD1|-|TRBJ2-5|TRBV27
CASAEETGEETQYF
TGTGCCAGCGCCGAAGAGACAGGGGAAGAGACCCAGTACTTC
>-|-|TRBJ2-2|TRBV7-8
CASSLVPGPNTGELFF
TGTGCCAGCAGCTTAGTGCCAGGGCCTAACACCGGGGAGCTGTTTTTT
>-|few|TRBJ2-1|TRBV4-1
CASSQDRCEQFF
TGCGCCAGCAGCCAAGATAGATGTGAGCAGTTCTTC
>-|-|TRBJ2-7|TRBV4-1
CASSQGTGWEQYF
TGCGCCAGCAGCCAAGGGACTGGGTGGGAGCAGTACTTC
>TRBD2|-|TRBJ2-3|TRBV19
CAIRTSGRGRVPDTQYF
TGTGCCATTCGGACTAGCGGGAGAGGAAGGGTCCCAGATACGCAGTATTTT
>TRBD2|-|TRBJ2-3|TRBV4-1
CASSQTRAGEMGPTDTQYF
TGCGCCAGCAGCCAAACTAGAGCGGGAGAAATGGGCCCCACAGATACGCAGTATTTT
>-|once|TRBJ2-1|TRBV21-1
CASSKGTSGTQHEQFF
TGTGCCAGCAGCAAAGGGACTAGCGGGACACAGCATGAGCAGTTCTTC
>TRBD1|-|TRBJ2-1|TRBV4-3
CASSHYRGHWRETVYNEQFF
TGCGCCAGCAGCCACTACAGGGGGCATTGGCGGGAGACGGTTTACAATGAGCAGTTCTTC
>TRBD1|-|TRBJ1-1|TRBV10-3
CAISPGQGDTEAFF
TGTGCCATCAGCCCGGGACAGGGGGACACTGAAGCTTTCTTT
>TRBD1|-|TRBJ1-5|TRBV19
CASSIPDRPSIPQHF
TGTGCCAGTAGTATCCCGGACAGGCCCTCTATTCCCCAGCATTTT
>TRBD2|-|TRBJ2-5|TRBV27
CASSSERGYQETQYF
TGTGCCAGCAGTTCGGAGCGGGGCTACCAAGAGACCCAGTACTTC
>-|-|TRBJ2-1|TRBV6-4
CASSDGLAHNEQFF
TGTGCCAGCAGTGATGGTCTAGCCCACAATGAGCAGTTCTTC
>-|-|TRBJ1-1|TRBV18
CASSPTGNTEAFF
TGTGCCAGCTCTCCTACAGGGAACACTGAAGCTTTCTTT
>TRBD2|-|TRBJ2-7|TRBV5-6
CASSFGEGTSGVSYEQYF
TGTGCCAGCAGCTTTGGTGAGGGGACTAGCGGGGTGTCCTACGAGCAGTACTTC
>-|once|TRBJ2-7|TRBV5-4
CASSSNSGLRGHYYEQYF
TGTGCCAGCAGCTCTAATTCCGGCTTGCGGGGCCACTACTACGAGCAGTACTTC
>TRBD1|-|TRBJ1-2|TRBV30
CAWRADRGGHPSYGYTF
TGTGCCTGGAGGGCCGACAGGGGCGGGCACCCAAGCTATGGCTACACCTTC
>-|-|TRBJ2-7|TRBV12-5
CASALAEPLTYSEQYF
TGTGCTAGTGCTTTAGCGGAGCCCCTTACCTACTCAGAGCAGTACTTC
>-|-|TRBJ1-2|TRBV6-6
CASSYSPGSYGYTF
TGTGCCAGCAGTTACTCGCCAGGGTCCTATGGCTACACCTTC
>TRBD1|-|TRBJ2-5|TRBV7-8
CASSQRQGETQYF
TGTGCCAGCAGCCAGAGACAGGGGGAGACCCAGTACTTC
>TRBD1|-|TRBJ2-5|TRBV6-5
CASSRDRQETQYF
TGTGCCAGCAGTCGGGACAGGCAAGAGACCCAGTACTTC
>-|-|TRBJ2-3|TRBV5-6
CASSLGPGLRTDTQYF
TGTGCCAGCAGCTTGGGCCCGGGACTTCGCACAGATACGCAGTATTTT
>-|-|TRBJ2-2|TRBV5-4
CASSCRDSNTGELFF
TGTGCCAGCAGCTGCCGGGACTCCAACACCGGGGAGCTGTTTTTT
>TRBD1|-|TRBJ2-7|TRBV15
CATSRDQNRDRQMGEQYF
TGTGCCACCAGCAGAGATCAAAACCGGGACAGACAAATGGGCGAGCAGTACTTC
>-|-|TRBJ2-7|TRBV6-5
CASSYRDWGPPYEQYF
TGTGCCAGCAGTTATAGAGATTGGGGGCCACCCTACGAGCAGTACTTC
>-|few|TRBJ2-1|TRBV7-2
CASSLVSPSNEQFF
TGTGCCAGCAGCTTAGTCTCGCCGAGCAATGAGCAGTTCTTC
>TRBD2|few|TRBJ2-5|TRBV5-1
CASSLAPGLFEETQYF
TGCGCCAGCAGCTTGGCGCCGGGACTATTTGAAGAGACCCAGTACTTC
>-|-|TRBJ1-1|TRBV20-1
CSAIVNTEAFF
TGCAGTGCTATCGTGAACACTGAAGCTTTCTTT